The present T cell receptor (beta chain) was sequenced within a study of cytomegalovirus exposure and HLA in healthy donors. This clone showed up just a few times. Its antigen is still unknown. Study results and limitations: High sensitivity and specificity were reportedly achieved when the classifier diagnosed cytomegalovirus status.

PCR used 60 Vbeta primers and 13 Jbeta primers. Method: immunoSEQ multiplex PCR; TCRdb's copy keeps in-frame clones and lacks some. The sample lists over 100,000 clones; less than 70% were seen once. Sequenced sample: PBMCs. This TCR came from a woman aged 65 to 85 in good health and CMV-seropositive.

The CDR3 DNA reads as TGTGCCAGCAGTGAAGTTGCGATCTATGGCTACACCTTC. Translating it yields CASSEVAIYGYTF. V gene TRBV6-1 combines with J gene TRBJ1-2; D uncertain. CDR1 and CDR2 (germline): MNHNS, SASEGT. V shed 1 base and J shed 4 bases, with 7 bases lying between them. This CDR3 has 13 amino acids.